These 7 T cell receptor beta chains came from one sample sequenced in a study of blood T cell repertoires in COVID-19. Assay: immunoSEQ multiplex PCR; the TCRdb copy retains only in-frame clones and omits some. This table holds approximately 480,000 clones, roughly 89% found once. Sample: peripheral blood. The origin of the receptors is a man between 18 and 35 years old with COVID-19, enrolled during active disease.

CDR3 loop: CASSPLGASSGEQFF. In DNA form, the CDR3 reads TGTGCCAGCAGCCCCCTGGGGGCTAGTTCCGGCGAGCAGTTCTTC. The chain links TRBV7-9 to TRBJ2-1; a possible D gene is TRBD1 (6 bases). Germline V gene data show CDR1 as SEHNR and CDR2 as FQNEAQ (reference sequence). V was pared by 5 bases and J by 10 bases, with 21 bases between. The CDR3 length is 15 residues.

The chain carries TRBV7-9 and TRBJ2-5; 7 bases line up with TRBD1. Germline V lookup: CDR1 SEHNR, CDR2 FQNEAQ (reference sequence). This CDR3 is built from 16 residues. V lost 5 bases, J lost 2 bases, and 11 bases stayed unmatched. Here the CDR3 reads CASSLYHRDRQETQYF. The CDR3 nucleotides are TGTGCCAGCAGCCTATACCACCGGGACAGACAAGAGACCCAGTACTTC.

The J gene is TRBJ2-5, the V gene TRBV5-4; TRBD1 matches at 10 bases. Losses at the gene ends were 4 bases for V and 4 bases for J; bases not matched to a gene: 10. The CDR3 totals 16 residues. CDR1 is SGHNT and CDR2 is YYREEE in the germline V gene (reference sequence). CDR3 residues: CASSTPTGGGSETQYF. The CDR3 DNA sequence: TGTGCCAGCAGCACTCCGACAGGGGGCGGGTCAGAGACCCAGTACTTC.

The sample holds one count of this clone. The chain joins TRBV19 to TRBJ2-7; tentatively, D is TRBD2 (6 bases). V lost 6 bases to trimming and J lost 2 bases, with 11 bases between them. This CDR3 region has 13 residues. CDR1 and CDR2 (germline): LNHDA, SQIVND (reference sequence). As DNA, the CDR3 is TGTGCCAGTAGAGAGCGGACTACCTACGAGCAGTACTTC. This translates into CASRERTTYEQYF.

This chain connects TRBV6-5 to TRBJ2-5, with unresolved D. The CDR3 is made up of 15 amino acids. The ends were cut back, 5 bases at V and 5 bases at J, with 18 bases in the middle. CDR1 MNHEY and CDR2 SVGAGI come from the germline V gene. The CDR3 DNA sequence: TGTGCCAGCAGTAGGCCCAGGTCCTTTGGGGAGACCCAGTACTTC. Its translation: CASSRPRSFGETQYF.

The J gene is TRBJ2-2, the V gene TRBV6-1, with 9 nucleotides matching TRBD1. Germline V CDR1 and CDR2: MNHNS, SASEGT. The J segment lost 7 bases and the V segment lost 3 bases, leaving 9 bases of the junction unmatched. CDR3 length: 16 residues. The CDR3 sequence is CASSDLTGGLVGELFF. The CDR3 DNA follows: TGTGCCAGCAGTGACCTGACAGGGGGTTTGGTCGGGGAGCTGTTTTTT.

The CDR3 DNA sequence: TGTGCCAGCAGCTCGGGGGTCCCCTATGGCTACACCTTC. Amino acid sequence: CASSSGVPYGYTF. The chain uses TRBV5-5 and TRBJ1-2; possibly TRBD1 for D (5 bases). This CDR3 comprises 13 residues. In germline, CDR1 is SGHKS, CDR2 YYEKEE (reference sequence). Trimming removed 3 bases at V and 4 bases at J, with 10 bases between.